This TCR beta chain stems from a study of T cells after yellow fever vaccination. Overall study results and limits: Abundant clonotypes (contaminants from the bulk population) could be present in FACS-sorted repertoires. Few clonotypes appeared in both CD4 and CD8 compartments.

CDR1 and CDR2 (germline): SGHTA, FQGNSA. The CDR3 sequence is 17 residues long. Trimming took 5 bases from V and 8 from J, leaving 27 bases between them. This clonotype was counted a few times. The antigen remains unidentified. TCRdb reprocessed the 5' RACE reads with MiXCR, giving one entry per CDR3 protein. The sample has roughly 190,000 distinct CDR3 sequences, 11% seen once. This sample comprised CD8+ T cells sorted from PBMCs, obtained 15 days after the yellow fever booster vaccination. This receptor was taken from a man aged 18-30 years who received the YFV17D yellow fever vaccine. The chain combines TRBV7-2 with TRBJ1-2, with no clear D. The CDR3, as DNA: TGTGCCAGCAGCCTTCTTTCCCGGACCGCACACGAAGGGGGCTACACCTTC. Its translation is CASSLLSRTAHEGGYTF.